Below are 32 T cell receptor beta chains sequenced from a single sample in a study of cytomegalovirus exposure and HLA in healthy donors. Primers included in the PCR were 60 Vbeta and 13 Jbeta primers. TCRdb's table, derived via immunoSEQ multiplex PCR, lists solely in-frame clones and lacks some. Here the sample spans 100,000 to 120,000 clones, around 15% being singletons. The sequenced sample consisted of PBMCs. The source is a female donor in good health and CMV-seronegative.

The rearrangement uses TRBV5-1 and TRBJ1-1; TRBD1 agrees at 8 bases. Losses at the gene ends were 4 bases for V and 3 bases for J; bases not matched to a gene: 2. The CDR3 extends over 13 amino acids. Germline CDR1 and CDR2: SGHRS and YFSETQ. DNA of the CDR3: TGCGCCAGCAGCGGGACAGGAGACACTGAAGCTTTCTTT. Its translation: CASSGTGDTEAFF.

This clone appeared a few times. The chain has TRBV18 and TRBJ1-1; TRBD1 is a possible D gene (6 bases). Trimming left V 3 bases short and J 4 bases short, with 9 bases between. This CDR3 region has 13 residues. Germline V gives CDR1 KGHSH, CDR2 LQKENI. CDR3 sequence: CASSPHRVTEAFF. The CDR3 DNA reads TGTGCCAGCTCACCCCACAGGGTCACTGAAGCTTTCTTT.

The CDR3 spells CASSQESLGLNNEQFF. The CDR3, as DNA: TGCGCCAGCAGCCAAGAGAGTCTAGGCTTAAACAATGAGCAGTTCTTC. The genes are TRBV4-3 and TRBJ2-1; D is unresolved. The germline V and J ends were trimmed by 0 bases and 5 bases, with 14 bases remaining between them. Germline V gene data show CDR1 as LGHNA and CDR2 as YSLEER. The CDR3 spans 16 residues.

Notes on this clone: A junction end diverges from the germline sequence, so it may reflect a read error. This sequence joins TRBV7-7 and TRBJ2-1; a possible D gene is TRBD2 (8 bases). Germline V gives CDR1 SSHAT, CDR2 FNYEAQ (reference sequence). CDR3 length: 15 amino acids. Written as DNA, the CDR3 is TGTGCTAGCAGCCCTAGCGGGCTCAGGGGGAATGAGCAGTTCTTC. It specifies CASSPSGLRGNEQFF.

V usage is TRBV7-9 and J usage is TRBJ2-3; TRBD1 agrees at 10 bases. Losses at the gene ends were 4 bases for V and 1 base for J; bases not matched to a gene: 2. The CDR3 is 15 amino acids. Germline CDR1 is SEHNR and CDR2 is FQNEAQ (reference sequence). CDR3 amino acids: CASSSGQGGTDTQYF. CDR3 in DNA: TGTGCCAGCAGCTCTGGACAGGGGGGCACAGATACGCAGTATTTT.

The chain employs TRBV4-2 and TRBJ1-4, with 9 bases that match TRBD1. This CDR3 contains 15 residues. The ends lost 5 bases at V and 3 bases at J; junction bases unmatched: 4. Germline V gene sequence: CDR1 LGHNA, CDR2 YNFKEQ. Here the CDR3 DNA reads TGTGCCAGCAGCGTACGGACAGGGGCTAATGAAAAACTGTTTTTT. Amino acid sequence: CASSVRTGANEKLFF.

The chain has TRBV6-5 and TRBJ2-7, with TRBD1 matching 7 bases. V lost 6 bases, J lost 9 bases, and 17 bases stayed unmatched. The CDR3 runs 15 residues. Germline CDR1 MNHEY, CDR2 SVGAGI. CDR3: CASSLNRGPWLRQYF. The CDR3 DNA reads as TGTGCCAGCAGCTTGAACAGGGGCCCCTGGCTACGGCAGTACTTC.

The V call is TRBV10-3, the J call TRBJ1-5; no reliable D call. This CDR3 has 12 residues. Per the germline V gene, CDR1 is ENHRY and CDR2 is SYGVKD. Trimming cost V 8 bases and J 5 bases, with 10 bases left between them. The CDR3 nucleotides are TGTGCCATCGGAGGTGCCGATCAGCCCCAGCATTTT. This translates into CAIGGADQPQHF.

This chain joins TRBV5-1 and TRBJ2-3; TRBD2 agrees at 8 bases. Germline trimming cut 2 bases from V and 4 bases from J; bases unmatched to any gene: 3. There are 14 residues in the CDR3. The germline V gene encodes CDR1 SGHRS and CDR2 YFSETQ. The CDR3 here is CASSFTSGPDTQYF. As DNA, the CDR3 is TGCGCCAGCAGCTTCACTAGCGGACCAGATACGCAGTATTTT.

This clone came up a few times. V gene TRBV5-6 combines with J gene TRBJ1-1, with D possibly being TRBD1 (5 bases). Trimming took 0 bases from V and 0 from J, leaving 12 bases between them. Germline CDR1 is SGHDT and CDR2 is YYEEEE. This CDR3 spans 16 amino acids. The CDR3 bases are TGTGCCAGCAGCTTGGCCAATTGGGGGGTGAACACTGAAGCTTTCTTT. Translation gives CASSLANWGVNTEAFF.

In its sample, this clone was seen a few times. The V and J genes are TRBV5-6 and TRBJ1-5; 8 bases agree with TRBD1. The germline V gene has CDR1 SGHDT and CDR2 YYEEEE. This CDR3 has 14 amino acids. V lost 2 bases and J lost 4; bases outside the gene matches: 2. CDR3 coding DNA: TGTGCCAGCAGCTTAAGACAGGGGAATCAGCCCCAGCATTTT. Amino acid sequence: CASSLRQGNQPQHF.

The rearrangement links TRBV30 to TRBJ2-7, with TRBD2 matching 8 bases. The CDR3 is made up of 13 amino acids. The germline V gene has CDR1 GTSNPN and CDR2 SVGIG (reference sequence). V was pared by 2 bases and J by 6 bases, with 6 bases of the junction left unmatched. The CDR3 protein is CAWSSSLAGEQYF. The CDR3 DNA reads TGTGCCTGGAGTTCCTCCCTAGCGGGCGAGCAGTACTTC.

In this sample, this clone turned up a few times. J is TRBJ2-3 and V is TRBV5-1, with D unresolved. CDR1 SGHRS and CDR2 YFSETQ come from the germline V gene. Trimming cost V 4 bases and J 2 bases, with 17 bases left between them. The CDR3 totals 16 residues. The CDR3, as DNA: TGCGCCAGCAGCCAAGCGCTAAACCGAGACACAGATACGCAGTATTTT. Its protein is CASSQALNRDTDTQYF.

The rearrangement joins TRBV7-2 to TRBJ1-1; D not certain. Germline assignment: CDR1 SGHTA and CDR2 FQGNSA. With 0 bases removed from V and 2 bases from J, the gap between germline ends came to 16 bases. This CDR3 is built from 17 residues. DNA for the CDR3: TGTGCCAGCAGCTTAGCTCCCCTTCGGGGTCTTAACACTGAAGCTTTCTTT. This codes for CASSLAPLRGLNTEAFF.

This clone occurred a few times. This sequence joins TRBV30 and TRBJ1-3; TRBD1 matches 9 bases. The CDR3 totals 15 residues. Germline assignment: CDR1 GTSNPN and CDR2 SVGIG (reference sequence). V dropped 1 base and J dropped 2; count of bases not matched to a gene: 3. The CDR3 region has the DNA TGTGCCTGGAGTGCGGGACAGGGCCCTGGAAACACCATATATTTT. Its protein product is CAWSAGQGPGNTIYF.

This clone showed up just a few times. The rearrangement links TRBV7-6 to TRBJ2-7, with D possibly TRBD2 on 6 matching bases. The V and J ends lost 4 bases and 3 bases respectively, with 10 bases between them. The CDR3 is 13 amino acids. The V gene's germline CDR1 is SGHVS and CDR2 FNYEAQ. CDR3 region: CASSYPGGYEQYF. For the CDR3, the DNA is TGTGCCAGCAGCTACCCCGGGGGCTACGAGCAGTACTTC.

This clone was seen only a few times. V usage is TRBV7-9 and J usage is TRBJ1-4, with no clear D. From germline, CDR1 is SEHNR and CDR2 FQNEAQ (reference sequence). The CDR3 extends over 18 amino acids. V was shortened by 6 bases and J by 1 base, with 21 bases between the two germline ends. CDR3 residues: CASRATAGRIRTNEKLFF. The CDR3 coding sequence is TGTGCCAGCAGGGCAACCGCGGGCCGAATCAGAACTAATGAAAAACTGTTTTTT.

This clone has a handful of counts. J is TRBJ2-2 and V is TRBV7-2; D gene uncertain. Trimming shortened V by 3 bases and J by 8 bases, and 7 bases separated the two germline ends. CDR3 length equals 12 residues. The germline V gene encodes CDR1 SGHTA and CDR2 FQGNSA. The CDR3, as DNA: TGTGCCAGCAGCTTCGTTACAGGGGAGCTGTTTTTT. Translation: CASSFVTGELFF.

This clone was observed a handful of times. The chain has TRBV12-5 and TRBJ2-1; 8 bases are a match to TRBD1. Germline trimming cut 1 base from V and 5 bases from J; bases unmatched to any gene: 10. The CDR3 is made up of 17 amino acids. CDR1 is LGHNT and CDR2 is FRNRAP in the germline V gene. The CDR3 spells CASGLGLGQGPHNEQFF. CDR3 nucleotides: TGTGCTAGTGGTTTGGGCTTAGGACAGGGCCCACACAATGAGCAGTTCTTC.

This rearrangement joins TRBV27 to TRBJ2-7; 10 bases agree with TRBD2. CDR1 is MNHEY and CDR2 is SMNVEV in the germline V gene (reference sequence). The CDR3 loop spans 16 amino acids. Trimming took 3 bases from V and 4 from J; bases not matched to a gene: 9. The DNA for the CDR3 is TGTGCCAGCAGTTTGATTGGGCTAGCGGGAGTTTACGAGCAGTACTTC. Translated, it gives CASSLIGLAGVYEQYF.

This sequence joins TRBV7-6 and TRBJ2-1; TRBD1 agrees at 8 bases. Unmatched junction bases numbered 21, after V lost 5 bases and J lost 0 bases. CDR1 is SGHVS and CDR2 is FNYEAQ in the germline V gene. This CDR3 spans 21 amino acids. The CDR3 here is CASSPTPGQVTTPISYNEQFF. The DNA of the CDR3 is TGTGCCAGCAGCCCTACCCCGGGACAGGTCACTACACCCATCTCCTACAATGAGCAGTTCTTC.

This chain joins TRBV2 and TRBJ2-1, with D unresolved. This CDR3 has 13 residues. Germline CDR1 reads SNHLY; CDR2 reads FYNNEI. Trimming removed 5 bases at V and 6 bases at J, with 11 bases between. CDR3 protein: CASSQNSGNEQFF. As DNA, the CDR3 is TGTGCCAGCAGTCAAAATAGTGGCAATGAGCAGTTCTTC.

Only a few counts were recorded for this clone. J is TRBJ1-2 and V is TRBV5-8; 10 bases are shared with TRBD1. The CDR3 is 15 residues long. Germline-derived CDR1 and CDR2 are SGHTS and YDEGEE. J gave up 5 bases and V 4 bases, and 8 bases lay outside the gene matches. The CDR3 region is CASSPRTGGFYGYTF. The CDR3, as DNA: TGTGCCAGCAGCCCTCGGACAGGGGGATTTTATGGCTACACCTTC.

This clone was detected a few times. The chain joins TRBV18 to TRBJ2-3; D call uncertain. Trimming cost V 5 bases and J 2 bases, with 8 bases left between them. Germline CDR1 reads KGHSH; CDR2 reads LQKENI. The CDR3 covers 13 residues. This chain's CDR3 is CASSTEITDTQYF. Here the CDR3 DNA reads TGTGCCAGCTCAACAGAGATCACAGATACGCAGTATTTT.

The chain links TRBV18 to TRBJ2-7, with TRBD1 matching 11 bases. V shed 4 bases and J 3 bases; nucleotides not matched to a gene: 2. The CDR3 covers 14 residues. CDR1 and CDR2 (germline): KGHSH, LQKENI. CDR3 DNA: TGTGCCAGCTCACTCGGGACAGGGGGCTACGAGCAGTACTTC. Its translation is CASSLGTGGYEQYF.

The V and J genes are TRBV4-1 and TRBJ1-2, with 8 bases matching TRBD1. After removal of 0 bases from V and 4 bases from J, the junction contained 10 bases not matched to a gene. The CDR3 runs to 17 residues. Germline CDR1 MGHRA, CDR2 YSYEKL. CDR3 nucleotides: TGCGCCAGCAGCCAAGATGGGCTGGGACAGGCCTTCTATGGCTACACCTTC. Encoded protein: CASSQDGLGQAFYGYTF.

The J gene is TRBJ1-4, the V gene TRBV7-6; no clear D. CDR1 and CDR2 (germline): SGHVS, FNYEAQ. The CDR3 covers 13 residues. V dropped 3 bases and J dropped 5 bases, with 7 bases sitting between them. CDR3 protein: CASSFIENEKLFF. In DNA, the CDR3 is TGTGCCAGCAGCTTCATAGAAAATGAAAAACTGTTTTTT.

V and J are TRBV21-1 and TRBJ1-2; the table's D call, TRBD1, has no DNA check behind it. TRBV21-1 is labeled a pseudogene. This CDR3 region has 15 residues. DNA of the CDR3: TGTGCCAGCAGCAAGCCGGGACAGGGGGTAGATGGCTACACCTTC. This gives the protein CASSKPGQGVDGYTF.

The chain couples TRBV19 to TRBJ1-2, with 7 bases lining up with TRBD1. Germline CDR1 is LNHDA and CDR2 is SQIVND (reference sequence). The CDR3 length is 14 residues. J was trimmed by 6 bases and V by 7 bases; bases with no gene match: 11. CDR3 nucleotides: TGTGCCAGTACTTTAGACAGGGATAAAGATGGCTACACCTTC. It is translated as CASTLDRDKDGYTF.

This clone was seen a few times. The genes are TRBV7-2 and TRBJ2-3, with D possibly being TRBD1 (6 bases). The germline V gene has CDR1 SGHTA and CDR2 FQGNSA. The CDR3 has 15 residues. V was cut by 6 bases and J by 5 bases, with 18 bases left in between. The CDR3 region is CASRFPGQAGDTQYF. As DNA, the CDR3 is TGTGCCAGCAGGTTTCCGGGACAAGCAGGAGATACGCAGTATTTT.

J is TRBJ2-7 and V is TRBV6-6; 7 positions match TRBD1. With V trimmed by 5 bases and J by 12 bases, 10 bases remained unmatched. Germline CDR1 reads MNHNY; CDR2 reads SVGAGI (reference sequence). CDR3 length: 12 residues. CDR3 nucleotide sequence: TGTGCCAGCAGTCATGACAGGGCCGCTCTGTACTTC. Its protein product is CASSHDRAALYF.

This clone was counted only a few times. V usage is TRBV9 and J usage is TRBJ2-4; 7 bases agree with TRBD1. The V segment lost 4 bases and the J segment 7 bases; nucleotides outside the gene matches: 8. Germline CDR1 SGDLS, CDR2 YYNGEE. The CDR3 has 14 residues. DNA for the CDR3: TGTGCCAGCAGCCCAGCGGACAGGATGAACATTCAGTACTTC. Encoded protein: CASSPADRMNIQYF.